Listed below are T cell receptor beta chains from one sample, sequenced in a study of long-term antiretroviral therapy in people with HIV. TCRdb keeps only in-frame clones here, not all; method: immunoSEQ multiplex PCR. The table records 16,000 or so clones, 70% to 85% of them present only once. This specimen consisted of unsorted PBMCs, obtained 2.1 years after starting antiretroviral therapy. These receptors all come from a man aged 35 to 55 with HIV. The conserved cysteine and the conserved F or W are not part of the CDR3 here. Each record gives: D gene, clone size, CDR3 length, V gene, J gene, CDR3 protein. D genes are given only for firm matches. Not all rows give a size; the values are once, few, many and, for expanded clones, a class.

NA,NA,9,TRBV13,TRBJ1-1,ASSADTEAF
NA,NA,15,TRBV7-9,TRBJ1-1,ASSLRARGHLNTEAF
NA,NA,11,TRBV5-1,TRBJ1-2,ASRRDESYGYT
NA,NA,12,TRBV19,TRBJ1-3,ASNLGLRGNTIY
NA,once,11,TRBV5-5,TRBJ2-7,ASSIGRVYEQY
NA,NA,12,TRBV18,TRBJ1-1,ASSLGPRGTEAF
NA,few,13,TRBV18,TRBJ1-3,ASSPGPFPGNTIY
NA,few,12,TRBV5-1,TRBJ1-2,ASSLGAPTWGYT
NA,NA,10,TRBV11-3,TRBJ2-1,ASSPNYNEQF
NA,NA,13,TRBV9,TRBJ2-2,ASSFGSTDTGELF
NA,NA,11,TRBV29-1,TRBJ1-1,SVGRGSNTEAF
NA,NA,12,TRBV27,TRBJ1-1,ASSESVLNTEAF
NA,NA,10,TRBV30,TRBJ2-7,AWSRTSYEQY
NA,NA,18,TRBV10-2,TRBJ1-2,ASSESPRGAGTRANYGYT
NA,NA,11,TRBV19,TRBJ2-2,ASSILVTGELF